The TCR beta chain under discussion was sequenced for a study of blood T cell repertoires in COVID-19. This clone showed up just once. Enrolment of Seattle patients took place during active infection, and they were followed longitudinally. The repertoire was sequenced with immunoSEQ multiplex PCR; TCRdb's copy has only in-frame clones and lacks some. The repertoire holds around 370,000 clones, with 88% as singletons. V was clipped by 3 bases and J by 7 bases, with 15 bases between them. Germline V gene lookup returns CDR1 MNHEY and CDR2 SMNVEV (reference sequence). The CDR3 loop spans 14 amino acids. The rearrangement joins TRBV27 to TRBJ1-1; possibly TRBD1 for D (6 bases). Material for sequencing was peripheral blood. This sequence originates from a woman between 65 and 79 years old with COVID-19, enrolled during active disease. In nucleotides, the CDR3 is TGTGCCAGCAGTTTTCGGCAGGGGCCAGGTGAAGCTTTCTTT. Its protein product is CASSFRQGPGEAFF.